The entry that follows covers one T cell receptor beta chain sequence. Its antigen is as yet unknown. Trimming cost V 6 bases and J 4 bases; bases outside gene matches: 5. The CDR3 is 14 residues long. Germline V gene sequence: CDR1 SGHTA, CDR2 FQGNSA. The immunoSEQ assay was v3. Measured with immunoSEQ multiplex PCR; TCRdb has only the in-frame clones, and not every one. The sample holds more than 20,000 clones; around 70% are singletons and the top ten take 7% to 9%. The entry originates in a study of TIL therapy for anti-PD-1-resistant metastatic lung cancer. Across the study: Tumors carried a median approximately 1.6 non-synonymous mutations per megabase. Study conclusions and caveats: The cohort had more treatment-naive, never-smoker and oncogene-addicted patients than typical.

Described time point: pre-treatment sample, taken before nivolumab and TIL therapy. Tumor tissue came from excised metastases, mostly pleural nodules or supraclavicular lymph nodes. Adults with stage 4 NSCLC were enrolled in a phase I trial. This sequence originates from a person between 30 and 80 years old with non-small cell lung cancer. V gene TRBV7-2 combines with J gene TRBJ2-7; 11 bases agree with TRBD2. Source: tumor tissue, taken at baseline. Written as DNA, the CDR3 is TGTGCCAGCAGTTACCGACTAGCGGGATACGAGCAGTACTTC. Encoded protein: CASSYRLAGYEQYF.